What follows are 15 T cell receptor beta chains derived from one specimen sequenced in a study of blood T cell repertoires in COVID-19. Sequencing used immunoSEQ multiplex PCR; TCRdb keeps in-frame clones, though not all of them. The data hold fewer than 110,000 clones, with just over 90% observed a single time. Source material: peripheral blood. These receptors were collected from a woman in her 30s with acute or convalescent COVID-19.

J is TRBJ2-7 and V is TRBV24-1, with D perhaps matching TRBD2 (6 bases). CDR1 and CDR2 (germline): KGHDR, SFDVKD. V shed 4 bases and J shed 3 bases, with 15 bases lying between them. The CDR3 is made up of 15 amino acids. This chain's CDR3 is CATSDPLADNYEQYF. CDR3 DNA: TGTGCCACCAGTGACCCACTAGCAGATAACTACGAGCAGTACTTC.

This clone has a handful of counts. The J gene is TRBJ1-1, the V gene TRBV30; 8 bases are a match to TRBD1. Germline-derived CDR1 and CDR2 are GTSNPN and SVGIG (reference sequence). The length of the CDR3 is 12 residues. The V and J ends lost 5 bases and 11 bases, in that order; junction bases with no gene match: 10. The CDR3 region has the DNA TGTGCCTGGGCGGACAGGGCGGGGGAGGCTTTCTTT. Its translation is CAWADRAGEAFF.

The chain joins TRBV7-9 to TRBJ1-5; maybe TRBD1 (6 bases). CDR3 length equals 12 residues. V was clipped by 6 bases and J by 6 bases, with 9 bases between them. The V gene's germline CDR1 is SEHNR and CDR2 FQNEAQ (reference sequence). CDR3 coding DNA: TGTGCCAGCAGTAGAGGGGGTCAGCCCCAGCATTTT. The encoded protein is CASSRGGQPQHF.

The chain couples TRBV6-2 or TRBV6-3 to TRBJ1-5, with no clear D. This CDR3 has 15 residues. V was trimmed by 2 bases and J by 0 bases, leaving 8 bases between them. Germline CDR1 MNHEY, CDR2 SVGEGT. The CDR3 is CASSYTKSSNQPQHF. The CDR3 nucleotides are TGTGCCAGCAGTTACACTAAATCTAGCAATCAGCCCCAGCATTTT.

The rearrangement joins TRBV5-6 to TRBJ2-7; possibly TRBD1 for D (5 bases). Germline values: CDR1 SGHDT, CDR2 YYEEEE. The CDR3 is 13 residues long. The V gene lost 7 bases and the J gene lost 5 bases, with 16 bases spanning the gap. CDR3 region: CASGPQGGDEQYF. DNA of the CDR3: TGTGCCAGCGGGCCCCAGGGCGGTGACGAGCAGTACTTC.

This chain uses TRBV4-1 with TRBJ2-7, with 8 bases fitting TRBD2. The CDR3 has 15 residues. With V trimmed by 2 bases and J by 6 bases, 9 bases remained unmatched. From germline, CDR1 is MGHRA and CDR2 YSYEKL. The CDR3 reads CASSQLSGSIGEQYF. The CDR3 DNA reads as TGCGCCAGCAGCCAACTGAGCGGGAGTATTGGCGAGCAGTACTTC.

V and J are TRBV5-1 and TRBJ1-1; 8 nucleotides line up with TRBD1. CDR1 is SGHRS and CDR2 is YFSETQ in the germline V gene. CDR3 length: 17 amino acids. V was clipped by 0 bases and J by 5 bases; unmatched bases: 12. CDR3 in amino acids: CASSLGRGLVYWTEAFF. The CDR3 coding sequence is TGCGCCAGCAGCTTGGGCAGGGGGCTAGTCTATTGGACTGAAGCTTTCTTT.

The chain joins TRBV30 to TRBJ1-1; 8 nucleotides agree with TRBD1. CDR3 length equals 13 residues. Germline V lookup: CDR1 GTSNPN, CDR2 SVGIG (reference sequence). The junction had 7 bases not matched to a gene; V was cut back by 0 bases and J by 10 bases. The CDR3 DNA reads TGTGCCTGGAGTGTACGTACAGGGGGGAGAGCTTTCTTT. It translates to CAWSVRTGGRAFF.

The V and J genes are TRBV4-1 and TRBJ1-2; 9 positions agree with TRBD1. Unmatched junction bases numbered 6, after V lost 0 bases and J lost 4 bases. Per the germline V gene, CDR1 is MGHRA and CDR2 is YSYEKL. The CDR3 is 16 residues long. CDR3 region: CASSQDSQGAGYGYTF. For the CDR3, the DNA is TGCGCCAGCAGCCAAGATTCACAGGGGGCTGGCTATGGCTACACCTTC.

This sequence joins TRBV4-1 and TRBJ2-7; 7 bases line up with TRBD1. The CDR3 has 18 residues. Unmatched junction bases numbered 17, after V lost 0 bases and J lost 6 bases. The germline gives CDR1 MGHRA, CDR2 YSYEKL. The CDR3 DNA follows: TGCGCCAGCAGCCAAGATTTTAACTATTTGAGGGGGCCAGGCGAGCAGTACTTC. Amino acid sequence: CASSQDFNYLRGPGEQYF.

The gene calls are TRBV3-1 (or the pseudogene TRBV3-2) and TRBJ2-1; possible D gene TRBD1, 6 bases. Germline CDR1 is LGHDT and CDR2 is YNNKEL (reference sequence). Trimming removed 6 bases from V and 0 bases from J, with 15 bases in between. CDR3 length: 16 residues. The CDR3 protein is CASSLKQDSSYNEQFF. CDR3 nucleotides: TGTGCCAGCAGTCTAAAGCAGGACAGCTCCTACAATGAGCAGTTCTTC.

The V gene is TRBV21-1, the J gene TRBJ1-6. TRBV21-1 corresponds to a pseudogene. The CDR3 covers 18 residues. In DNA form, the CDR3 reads TGTGCCAGCAGCGGAGGGTATGTCTTGGAGGATTATAATTCACCCCTCCACTTT. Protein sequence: CASSGGYVLEDYNSPLHF.

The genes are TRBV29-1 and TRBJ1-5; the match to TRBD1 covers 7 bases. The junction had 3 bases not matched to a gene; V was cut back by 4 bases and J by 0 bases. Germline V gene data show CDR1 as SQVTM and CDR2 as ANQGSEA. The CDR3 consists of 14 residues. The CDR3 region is CSVVGQDSNQPQHF. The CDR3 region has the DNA TGCAGCGTTGTTGGACAGGATAGCAATCAGCCCCAGCATTTT.

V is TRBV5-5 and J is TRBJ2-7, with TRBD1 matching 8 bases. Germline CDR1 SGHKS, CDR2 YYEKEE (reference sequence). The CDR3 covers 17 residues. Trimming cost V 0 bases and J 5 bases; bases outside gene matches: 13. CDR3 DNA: TGTGCCAGCAGCTTGGTGGGCCAGGGGGCTCTCTTGGACGAGCAGTACTTC. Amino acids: CASSLVGQGALLDEQYF.

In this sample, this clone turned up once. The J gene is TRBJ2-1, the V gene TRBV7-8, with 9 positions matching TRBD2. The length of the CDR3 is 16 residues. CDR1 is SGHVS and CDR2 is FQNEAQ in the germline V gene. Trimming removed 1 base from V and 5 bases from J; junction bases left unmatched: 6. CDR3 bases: TGTGCCAGCAGCTTAGAGGGCGGGGGGGGTAACAATGAGCAGTTCTTC. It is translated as CASSLEGGGGNNEQFF. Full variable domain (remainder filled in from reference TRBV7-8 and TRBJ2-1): GAGVSQSPRYKVAKRGQDVALRCDPISGHVSLFWYQQALGQGPEFLTYFQNEAQLDKSGLPSDRFFAERPEGSVSTLKIQRTQQEDSAVYLCASSLEGGGGNNEQFFGPGTRLTVL.